One sample yielded the 21 T cell receptor beta chains listed below, sequenced in a study of blood T cell repertoires in COVID-19. This table comes from immunoSEQ multiplex PCR, and its TCRdb copy is limited to in-frame clones, with some not included. This repertoire shows 130,000 to 150,000 clones, 76% found once; its top ten account for 4% to 4.5%. Sequencing was done on a sample of peripheral blood. All receptors derive from a man between 60 and 70 years old with acute or convalescent COVID-19.

This rearrangement joins TRBV7-8 to TRBJ2-1; 7 bases map to TRBD2. The CDR3 loop spans 14 amino acids. Per germline, CDR1 SGHVS and CDR2 FQNEAQ. V trimming: 5 bases; J trimming: 6 bases; junction bases outside the gene matches: 7. The CDR3 loop reads CASSPRTSFNEQFF. In nucleotides, the CDR3 is TGTGCCAGCAGCCCCCGGACTAGTTTCAATGAGCAGTTCTTC.

This clone was seen a single time. The junction differs from germline at one of its ends, possibly a read error. This sequence joins TRBV6-1 and TRBJ2-7, with 14 bases lining up with TRBD2. The CDR3 length is 13 residues. CDR1 MNHNS and CDR2 SASEGT come from the germline V gene. The CDR3 reads CASSEYIGLAGGF. DNA for the CDR3: TGTGCCAGCAGTGAATATATAGGACTAGCGGGGGGATTC.

The chain couples TRBV6-5 to TRBJ1-1; D is unclear. The CDR3 sequence is 14 residues long. Trimming took 2 bases from V and 3 from J, leaving 10 bases between them. Germline values: CDR1 MNHEY, CDR2 SVGAGI. This CDR3 is CASSYAGRDTEAFF. CDR3 coding DNA: TGTGCCAGCAGTTACGCCGGGCGGGACACTGAAGCTTTCTTT.

The gene calls are TRBV29-1 and TRBJ2-5, with 7 bases aligning to TRBD1. The germline V gene has CDR1 SQVTM and CDR2 ANQGSEA. The CDR3 extends over 12 amino acids. Unmatched junction bases numbered 6, after V lost 6 bases and J lost 5 bases. The CDR3 reads CSVNRGRETQYF. CDR3 nucleotides: TGCAGCGTGAATAGGGGGCGCGAGACCCAGTACTTC.

J is TRBJ1-2 and V is TRBV7-2, with 10 bases matching TRBD1. Germline V gene data show CDR1 as SGHTA and CDR2 as FQGNSA. Germline trimming cut 5 bases from V and 8 bases from J; bases unmatched to any gene: 8. CDR3 length equals 14 residues. The CDR3 loop is CASSRRQGAKGYTF. CDR3 in DNA: TGTGCCAGCAGCCGCAGACAGGGGGCGAAAGGCTACACCTTC.

CDR3 sequence reads: CASSPRVRQETQYF. The CDR3 DNA is TGTGCCAGCAGCCCGCGGGTCAGACAAGAGACCCAGTACTTC. The genes are TRBV11-2 and TRBJ2-5, with a weak D call TRBD2 (5 bases). Germline V lookup: CDR1 SGHAT, CDR2 FQNNGV. The CDR3 totals 14 residues. V lost 5 bases to trimming and J lost 2 bases, with 12 bases between them. The complete variable domain, with remaining parts taken from reference TRBV11-2 and TRBJ2-5, reads EAGVAQSPRYKIIEKRQSVAFWCNPISGHATLYWYQQILGQGPKLLIQFQNNGVVDDSQLPKDRFSAERLKGVDSTLKIQPAKLEDSAVYLCASSPRVRQETQYFGPGTRLLVL.

The chain couples TRBV5-4 to TRBJ2-2; TRBD1 is a possible D gene (5 bases). V dropped 0 bases and J dropped 4 bases, with 7 bases sitting between them. The CDR3 sequence is 14 residues long. Germline lookup yields CDR1 SGHNT and CDR2 YYREEE (reference sequence). This chain's CDR3 is CASSLGTITGELFF. The CDR3 nucleotides read TGTGCCAGCAGCTTGGGGACAATCACCGGGGAGCTGTTTTTT.

V is TRBV5-6 and J is TRBJ2-7, with D maybe TRBD2 (7 bases). CDR1 is SGHDT, CDR2 YYEEEE, per germline. V shed 3 bases and J shed 2 bases, with 18 bases lying between them. This CDR3 contains 16 residues. The CDR3 region is CASSSLGGALAYEQYF. CDR3 sequence (DNA): TGTGCCAGCAGCTCCTTGGGGGGGGCCCTTGCCTACGAGCAGTACTTC.

V gene TRBV7-3 combines with J gene TRBJ1-6; 7 nucleotides line up with TRBD1. Trimming at V came to 5 bases and at J to 6 bases, leaving 4 bases not matched to a gene. The CDR3 is made up of 14 amino acids. CDR1 is SGHTA, CDR2 FQGTGA, per germline. This CDR3 is CASSAGQTNSPLHF. CDR3 nucleotides: TGTGCCAGCAGCGCGGGACAGACTAATTCACCCCTCCACTTT. The variable domain in full, completed from reference TRBV7-3 and TRBJ1-6, reads GAGVSQTPSNKVTEKGKYVELRCDPISGHTALYWYRQSLGQGPEFLIYFQGTGAADDSGLPNDRFFAVRPEGSVSTLKIQRTERGDSAVYLCASSAGQTNSPLHFGNGTRLTVT.

This clone turned up a few times. The chain couples TRBV25-1 to TRBJ2-5, with TRBD1 matching over 9 bases. Germline values: CDR1 MGHDK, CDR2 SYGVNS. With 4 bases clipped from V and 5 bases from J, the junction kept 11 bases outside the gene matches. CDR3 length: 16 amino acids. The DNA for the CDR3 is TGTGCCAGCAGTGTCCGACAGGGGGGTGTTCGGGAGACCCAGTACTTC. Protein product: CASSVRQGGVRETQYF.

The gene calls are TRBV27 and TRBJ2-1; TRBD1 matches 7 bases. Unmatched junction bases numbered 9, after V lost 5 bases and J lost 2 bases. CDR1 and CDR2 from the germline V gene are MNHEY and SMNVEV (reference sequence). This CDR3 comprises 16 residues. The CDR3: CASSTTRQGPYNEQFF. CDR3 DNA: TGTGCCAGCAGTACAACCCGACAGGGACCCTACAATGAGCAGTTCTTC.

The chain carries TRBV29-1 and TRBJ2-7; 11 nucleotides line up with TRBD1. CDR3 length equals 14 residues. Trimming at V came to 4 bases and at J to 4 bases, leaving 6 bases not matched to a gene. Germline CDR1 is SQVTM and CDR2 is ANQGSEA. The CDR3 region is CSVVGTGGAYEQYF. The CDR3 nucleotides read TGCAGCGTTGTGGGGACAGGGGGGGCTTACGAGCAGTACTTC.

This clone was observed a few times. V and J are TRBV5-1 and TRBJ2-7, with D perhaps TRBD2 (7 bases). The CDR3 runs 14 residues. Between the trimmed V and J ends, which lost 0 bases and 6 bases, there was a span of 13 bases. The germline V gene has CDR1 SGHRS and CDR2 YFSETQ. This CDR3 reads CASSLEAGAGEQYF. The CDR3 DNA is TGCGCCAGCAGCTTGGAGGCGGGGGCAGGCGAGCAGTACTTC. The whole variable domain, remainder taken from reference TRBV5-1 and TRBJ2-7, is KAGVTQTPRYLIKTRGQQVTLSCSPISGHRSVSWYQQTPGQGLQFLFEYFSETQRNKGNFPGRFSGRQFSNSRSEMNVSTLELGDSALYLCASSLEAGAGEQYFGPGTRLTVT.

J is TRBJ2-5 and V is TRBV13, with a possible D match to TRBD2 (5 bases). There are 15 residues in the CDR3. The V and J ends lost 5 bases and 4 bases respectively, with 17 bases between them. CDR1 is PRHDT and CDR2 is FYEKMQ in the germline V gene (reference sequence). CDR3: CASSQRTGSGETQYF. CDR3 sequence (DNA): TGTGCCAGCAGCCAACGGACTGGCTCCGGAGAGACCCAGTACTTC.

The chain recombines TRBV2 with TRBJ2-2; 7 nucleotides align to TRBD1. V was clipped by 6 bases and J by 2 bases; unmatched bases: 3. This CDR3 comprises 14 residues. Germline CDR1 SNHLY, CDR2 FYNNEI. CDR3 coding DNA: TGTGCCAGCAGGGACAGGCCCAACACCGGGGAGCTGTTTTTT. This translates into CASRDRPNTGELFF. The full variable domain, with the rest looked up from reference TRBV2 and TRBJ2-2, is EPEVTQTPSHQVTQMGQEVILRCVPISNHLYFYWYRQILGQKVEFLVSFYNNEISEKSEIFDDQFSVERPDGSNFTLKIRSTKLEDSAMYFCASRDRPNTGELFFGEGSRLTVL.

V is TRBV24-1 and J is TRBJ2-2; no definite D call. Per the germline V gene, CDR1 is KGHDR and CDR2 is SFDVKD. The CDR3 sequence is 16 residues long. V was clipped by 3 bases and J by 1 base, with 11 bases between them. The CDR3 loop is CATSDRDRGNTGELFF. The CDR3 coding sequence is TGTGCCACCAGTGATCGCGATCGAGGGAACACCGGGGAGCTGTTTTTT.

The rearrangement uses TRBV5-4 and TRBJ2-1, with 11 nucleotides matching TRBD2. Germline values: CDR1 SGHNT, CDR2 YYREEE (reference sequence). This CDR3 region has 17 residues. The V segment lost 4 bases and the J segment 6 bases; nucleotides outside the gene matches: 12. The CDR3 region is CASSKGLAESSFNEQFF. CDR3 coding DNA: TGTGCCAGCAGCAAGGGACTAGCGGAGTCTTCATTCAATGAGCAGTTCTTC.

The rearrangement uses TRBV28 and TRBJ2-1; 9 nucleotides align to TRBD1. Germline V gene lookup returns CDR1 MDHEN and CDR2 SYDVKM. The CDR3 extends over 13 amino acids. The J segment lost 8 bases and the V segment lost 7 bases, leaving 6 bases of the junction unmatched. DNA for the CDR3: TGTGCCAGCAATAGGGACAGGGCCGATGAGCAGTTCTTC. This codes for CASNRDRADEQFF.

The chain joins TRBV10-3 to TRBJ2-3, with D hard to call. Trimming pared 0 bases from V and 1 base from J, leaving 20 bases between. CDR1 is ENHRY and CDR2 is SYGVKD in the germline V gene. The CDR3 extends over 19 amino acids. CDR3 region: CAISESTLVGQSGTDTQYF. The CDR3 coding sequence is TGTGCCATCAGTGAGTCGACATTAGTTGGTCAAAGTGGCACAGATACGCAGTATTTT.

The CDR3 sequence: CASSTLGGGGAGGYTF. In DNA, the CDR3 is TGTGCCAGCAGTACTCTAGGCGGAGGGGGCGCGGGGGGCTACACCTTC. The chain combines TRBV28 with TRBJ1-2, with 7 bases identical to TRBD1. The germline V gene has CDR1 MDHEN and CDR2 SYDVKM. After removal of 5 bases from V and 8 bases from J, the junction contained 17 bases not matched to a gene. The CDR3 has 16 residues.

The chain is built from TRBV7-2 and TRBJ2-5; 7 bases agree with TRBD1. Germline CDR1 and CDR2: SGHTA and FQGNSA. The CDR3 spans 14 residues. V lost 7 bases to trimming and J lost 5 bases; unmatched junction nucleotides: 10. The CDR3 spells CASTPGQKRETQYF. CDR3 in DNA: TGTGCCAGCACCCCGGGACAGAAGAGGGAGACCCAGTACTTC.